Each of the 27 T cell receptor beta chains below was sequenced from the same sample in a study of T cells in Graves' hyperthyroidism and ophthalmopathy. Amplified regions were TCR beta CDR3 sequences from RNA transcripts. The TCR CDR3 was amplified in a first-round RT-PCR using the HTBI primer set. TCRdb re-derived calls from the multiplex PCR reads in MiXCR, one entry per CDR3 protein. The sample has 450,000 to 600,000 distinct CDR3 sequences; approximately 14% are singletons. Material for sequencing was blood. These receptors were taken from a woman in her 40s with Graves' hyperthyroidism.

The chain has TRBV14 and TRBJ1-1, with D tentatively TRBD1 (5 bases). Trimming removed 1 base at V and 4 bases at J, with 13 bases between. In germline, CDR1 is SGHDN, CDR2 FVKESK. CDR3 length equals 15 residues. CDR3 loop: CASSQVEWGSTEAFF. DNA for the CDR3: TGTGCCAGCAGCCAAGTGGAGTGGGGGTCCACTGAAGCTTTCTTT.

This clonotype was detected ten times or more. This chain joins TRBV15 and TRBJ2-5; no reliable D call. This CDR3 has 13 residues. Germline values: CDR1 LNHNV, CDR2 YYDKDF (reference sequence). Trimming pared 1 base from V and 2 bases from J, leaving 5 bases between. The CDR3 DNA is TGTGCCACCAGCAGAGCGCCGCAAGAGACCCAGTACTTC. Encoded protein: CATSRAPQETQYF.

Concerning this clonotype itself: A much larger clone sits a single nucleotide away, making a read error possible. The chain employs TRBV12-3 or TRBV12-4 and TRBJ1-1; unclear D gene. Trimming took 1 base from V and 6 from J, leaving 12 bases between them. The CDR3 length is 14 residues. As DNA, the CDR3 is TGTGCCAGCAGTTTAGAGGAAGAAAGGGCTGAAGCTTTCTTT. It yields the protein CASSLEEERAEAFF.

The V gene is TRBV5-8, the J gene TRBJ1-5; D possibly corresponds to TRBD1 (5 bases). V lost 3 bases and J 1 base, leaving 11 bases between the germline ends. The germline V gene has CDR1 SGHTS and CDR2 YDEGEE. This CDR3 comprises 15 residues. CDR3 in amino acids: CASSSGDLSNQPQHF. In DNA, the CDR3 is TGTGCCAGCAGCTCGGGGGACCTAAGCAATCAGCCCCAGCATTTT.

CDR3 protein: CAIDRETQYF. The DNA for the CDR3 is TGTGCCATAGATCGGGAGACCCAGTACTTC. This chain connects TRBV7-9 to TRBJ2-5; D not resolved. This CDR3 comprises 10 residues. Trimming took 10 bases from V and 5 from J, leaving 8 bases between them. The germline V gene has CDR1 SEHNR and CDR2 FQNEAQ (reference sequence). Combining the CDR3 with reference TRBV7-9 and TRBJ2-5 gives the whole variable domain DTGVSQNPRHKITKRGQNVTFRCDPISEHNRLYWYRQTLGQGPEFLTYFQNEAQLEKSRLLSDRFSAERPKGSFSTLEIQRTEQGDSAMYLCAIDRETQYFGPGTRLLVL.

The table lists this clonotype with many counts. At one end the junction does not follow the germline gene, possibly because of a read error. The chain joins TRBV12-3 or TRBV12-4 to TRBJ2-3; 10 nucleotides align to TRBD1. CDR3 length: 13 residues. CDR3 DNA: TGTGCCAGCAAGACAGGGGGCACGGATACGCAGTATTTT. Residues: CASKTGGTDTQYF.

This clonotype occurred many times. The V and J genes are TRBV2 and TRBJ1-5, with D maybe TRBD1 (5 bases). Per the germline V gene, CDR1 is SNHLY and CDR2 is FYNNEI. The CDR3 consists of 15 residues. Trimming pared 1 base from V and 5 bases from J, leaving 12 bases between. DNA of the CDR3: TGTGCCAGCAGTGAAGACGCCAGGGATTATCAGCCCCAGCATTTT. This translates into CASSEDARDYQPQHF.

The sample holds many counts of this clonotype. The chain uses TRBV14 and TRBJ1-1; tentative D call: TRBD1 (5 bases). The germline CDR1 and CDR2 sequences are SGHDN and FVKESK. The CDR3 totals 14 residues. The ends were cut back, 4 bases at V and 1 base at J, with 10 bases in the middle. The CDR3 loop is CASSPGLANTEAFF. CDR3 bases: TGTGCCAGCAGCCCGGGACTCGCGAACACTGAAGCTTTCTTT. The full variable domain, completed using reference TRBV14 and TRBJ1-1, is EAGVTQFPSHSVIEKGQTVTLRCDPISGHDNLYWYRRVMGKEIKFLLHFVKESKQDESGMPNNRFLAERTGGTYSTLKVQPAELEDSGVYFCASSPGLANTEAFFGQGTRLTVV.

In regard to this clonotype: Since a much larger clone is just one base distant, this may be a read error. The gene calls are TRBV5-1 and TRBJ2-7; TRBD2 aligns across 10 bases. Germline values: CDR1 SGHRS, CDR2 YFSETQ. This CDR3 comprises 16 residues. This CDR3 is CASSQQASGSPHEQYF. The DNA of the CDR3 is TGTGCCAGCAGCCAACAAGCTAGCGGGAGCCCCCACGAGCAGTACTTC.

For the CDR3, the DNA is TGCAGTGCTAGAGTGACAGGGACAGATACGCAGTATTTT. Protein product: CSARVTGTDTQYF. This rearrangement joins TRBV20-1 to TRBJ2-3, with 7 bases matching TRBD1. The CDR3 is 13 amino acids. After removal of 1 base from V and 3 bases from J, the junction contained 1 base not matched to a gene. Per germline, CDR1 DFQATT and CDR2 SNEGSKA (reference sequence).

This clonotype was observed at least ten times. The chain recombines TRBV28 with TRBJ1-1; a weak D match, TRBD1 (5 bases). Germline V gene sequence: CDR1 MDHEN, CDR2 SYDVKM. With 8 bases removed from V and 1 base from J, the gap between germline ends came to 23 bases. The CDR3 has 17 amino acids. This chain's CDR3 is CASVQESFRGRNTEAFF. For the CDR3, the DNA is TGTGCCAGCGTACAGGAAAGTTTTCGTGGGCGGAACACTGAAGCTTTCTTT.

As to this clonotype: Possible read error: a much larger clone is one base away. The CDR3 coding sequence is TGTGCCAGCAGTAGAGGGGGCGCGAACACCGGGGAGCTGTCTTTT. Residues: CASSRGGANTGELSF. This rearrangement joins TRBV6-1 to TRBJ2-2; TRBD1 agrees at 7 bases. CDR1 is MNHNS, CDR2 SASEGT, per germline. This CDR3 is 15 amino acids long.

The rearrangement joins TRBV9 to TRBJ2-1; 12 nucleotides match TRBD1. This CDR3 region has 15 residues. From germline, CDR1 is SGDLS and CDR2 YYNGEE. V dropped 2 bases and J dropped 12; count of bases not matched to a gene: 9. The CDR3 nucleotides read TGTGCCAGCAGCGTTGTCCGGGACAGGGGGCTTGGGCAGTTCTTC. This sequence encodes CASSVVRDRGLGQFF.

This clonotype was seen more than once but under ten times. The J gene is TRBJ2-1, the V gene TRBV7-9, with D hard to call. V dropped 8 bases and J dropped 5 bases, with 7 bases sitting between them. The CDR3 covers 11 residues. Germline-derived CDR1 and CDR2 are SEHNR and FQNEAQ (reference sequence). The CDR3 DNA reads TGTGCCAGCGACCCCAACAATGAGCAGTTCTTC. Translated, it gives CASDPNNEQFF.

This clonotype turned up a few times. CDR3 in DNA: TGTGCCAGCAGCTTGGGGAAGGAGCAGTACTTC. This gives the protein CASSLGKEQYF. The chain links TRBV7-9 to TRBJ2-7, with D unclear. This CDR3 spans 11 amino acids. The germline V gene has CDR1 SEHNR and CDR2 FQNEAQ (reference sequence). The V gene lost 3 bases and the J gene lost 7 bases, with 7 bases spanning the gap.

V gene TRBV14 combines with J gene TRBJ2-5; D possibly corresponds to TRBD2 (5 bases). The germline V gene has CDR1 SGHDN and CDR2 FVKESK. The CDR3 is 17 amino acids. The V gene lost 0 bases and the J gene lost 4 bases, with 18 bases spanning the gap. The chain's CDR3 is CASSQEASHSVSETQYF. Here the CDR3 DNA reads TGTGCCAGCAGCCAAGAGGCTAGCCATTCGGTGTCAGAGACCCAGTACTTC.

The table lists this clonotype with many counts. The genes are TRBV10-2 and TRBJ1-1, with 8 bases matching TRBD1. This CDR3 is 14 amino acids long. The trim removed 2 bases at V and 5 bases at J, leaving 4 bases unmatched. Germline V gives CDR1 WSHSY, CDR2 SAAADI. The CDR3 protein is CASSEQGAGTEAFF. The CDR3 DNA is TGCGCCAGCAGTGAGCAGGGGGCTGGAACTGAAGCTTTCTTT.

The chain recombines TRBV19 with TRBJ2-7, with 9 bases matching TRBD2. The CDR3 contains 15 residues. After removal of 2 bases from V and 6 bases from J, the junction contained 8 bases not matched to a gene. Germline V gene lookup returns CDR1 LNHDA and CDR2 SQIVND (reference sequence). CDR3 residues: CASSISTSGSIEQYF. The CDR3, as DNA: TGTGCCAGTAGTATATCGACTAGCGGATCTATCGAGCAGTACTTC. The whole variable domain, filled in from reference TRBV19 and TRBJ2-7, reads DGGITQSPKYLFRKEGQNVTLSCEQNLNHDAMYWYRQDPGQGLRLIYYSQIVNDFQKGDIAEGYSVSREKKESFPLTVTSAQKNPTAFYLCASSISTSGSIEQYFGPGTRLTVT.

This clonotype was found a few times. The chain is built from TRBV7-9 and TRBJ2-3; tentative D call: TRBD1 (5 bases). Germline CDR1 and CDR2: SEHNR and FQNEAQ (reference sequence). CDR3 length: 14 residues. Trimming removed 5 bases from V and 3 bases from J, with 12 bases in between. Written as DNA, the CDR3 is TGTGCCAGCAGCCGCTGGACAAGTACAGATACGCAGTATTTT. It specifies CASSRWTSTDTQYF.

This clonotype appeared a few times. This rearrangement joins TRBV6-1 to TRBJ1-1; D call uncertain. Germline V gene data show CDR1 as MNHNS and CDR2 as SASEGT. Trimming left V 3 bases short and J 1 base short, with 6 bases between. This CDR3 region has 13 residues. CDR3 region: CASSDQPNTEAFF. The CDR3, as DNA: TGTGCCAGCAGTGACCAGCCGAACACTGAAGCTTTCTTT.

This clonotype was detected a few times. The CDR3 protein is CAMGEQGYEQYF. The DNA for the CDR3 is TGTGCCATGGGTGAACAGGGCTACGAGCAGTACTTC. This chain joins TRBV10-3 and TRBJ2-7, with a possible D match to TRBD1 (6 bases). The CDR3 covers 12 residues. Per the germline V gene, CDR1 is ENHRY and CDR2 is SYGVKD. V was shortened by 9 bases and J by 3 bases, with 12 bases between the two germline ends.

This clonotype came up a few times. The genes are TRBV20-1 and TRBJ1-6; 9 positions match TRBD1. CDR3 length: 13 amino acids. The ends lost 4 bases at V and 8 bases at J; junction bases unmatched: 3. Germline CDR1 is DFQATT and CDR2 is SNEGSKA (reference sequence). For the CDR3, the DNA is TGCAGTGCTAACGGACAGGGGCATTCACCCCTCCACTTT. This sequence encodes CSANGQGHSPLHF.

The chain joins TRBV6-1 to TRBJ2-7, with 10 bases that match TRBD1. This CDR3 region has 12 residues. Germline V gene lookup returns CDR1 MNHNS and CDR2 SASEGT. V lost 11 bases and J lost 6; bases outside the gene matches: 7. The CDR3 bases are TGTGCCGTCGGGACAGGGGATGGCGAGCAGTACTTC. Translated, it gives CAVGTGDGEQYF.

This sequence joins TRBV28 and TRBJ2-3; 9 nucleotides line up with TRBD2. CDR1 and CDR2 (germline): MDHEN, SYDVKM. With V trimmed by 6 bases and J by 2 bases, 9 bases remained unmatched. The CDR3 sequence is 16 residues long. The CDR3 spells CASSLTPSGITDTQYF. The CDR3, as DNA: TGTGCCAGCAGCCTAACCCCTAGCGGGATCACAGATACGCAGTATTTT.

This clonotype has at least ten counts. The chain has TRBV7-8 and TRBJ2-2, with D tentatively TRBD2 (6 bases). The V gene's germline CDR1 is SGHVS and CDR2 FQNEAQ. V gave up 4 bases and J gave up 0 bases, with 12 bases separating them. The CDR3 extends over 16 amino acids. The CDR3, as DNA: TGTGCCAGCAGCTCACTGGCGGGATCGAACACCGGGGAGCTGTTTTTT. Translation gives CASSSLAGSNTGELFF.

This clonotype was counted a few times. This chain links TRBV12-3 or TRBV12-4 with TRBJ1-6; a weak D match, TRBD1 (5 bases). This CDR3 spans 15 amino acids. V lost 0 bases, J lost 6 bases, and 9 bases lay in between. CDR3 DNA sequence: TGTGCCAGCAGTTTAGCGGGAGGGGCTAATTCACCCCTCCACTTT. Translated, it gives CASSLAGGANSPLHF.

This chain links TRBV24-1 with TRBJ1-2; D is possibly TRBD1 (6 bases). The CDR3 loop spans 14 amino acids. V dropped 4 bases and J dropped 8 bases, with 16 bases sitting between them. Per the germline V gene, CDR1 is KGHDR and CDR2 is SFDVKD. The CDR3 nucleotides are TGTGCCACCAGTGAGGGTACAGGGTTATTCGGCTACACCTTC. Amino acids: CATSEGTGLFGYTF.